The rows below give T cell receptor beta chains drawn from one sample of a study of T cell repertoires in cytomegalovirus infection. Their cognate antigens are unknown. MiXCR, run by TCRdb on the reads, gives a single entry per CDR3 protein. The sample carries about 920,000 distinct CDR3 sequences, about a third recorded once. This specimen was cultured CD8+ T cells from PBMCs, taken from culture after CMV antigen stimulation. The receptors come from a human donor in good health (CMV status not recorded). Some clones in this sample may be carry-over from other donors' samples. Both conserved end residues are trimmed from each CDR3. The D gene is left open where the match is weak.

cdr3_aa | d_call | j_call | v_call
SAEAQPGPMIDSREAF | . | TRBJ1-1 | TRBV20-1
SAARLAGGPDTQY | TRBD2 | TRBJ2-3 | TRBV20-1
ASSLVMGPYNEQF | . | TRBJ2-1 | TRBV7-8
ASSLADRVNSYGYT | . | TRBJ1-2 | TRBV7-6
AITREGRADTQY | . | TRBJ2-3 | TRBV10-3
ASSERGGLTDTQY | TRBD2 | TRBJ2-3 | TRBV6-5
ASSFDSKNIQY | . | TRBJ2-4 | TRBV27
ASKSGGGPQH | . | TRBJ1-5 | TRBV6-6
ASSPLPGLADKETQY | TRBD2 | TRBJ2-5 | TRBV27
ASSLTAAAVEQF | . | TRBJ2-1 | TRBV4-1
ASSFQTPKGTTNEKLF | . | TRBJ1-4 | TRBV12-3/TRBV12-4
ASSYSGGQPTQY | TRBD2 | TRBJ2-3 | TRBV7-6
ASSIQAGTPVAEAF | . | TRBJ1-1 | TRBV19
ASSPRTGGMYNEQF | TRBD1 | TRBJ2-1 | TRBV7-8
ASSLPQGTTGELF | . | TRBJ2-2 | TRBV5-4
ASSVWTEYNEQF | . | TRBJ2-1 | TRBV9
ASSLKGLTIRSSYNEQF | TRBD2 | TRBJ2-1 | TRBV7-2
ASSIGWRQFYTEAF | . | TRBJ1-1 | TRBV19
ASSPYRDSGEKLF | TRBD1 | TRBJ1-4 | TRBV19
SARDLPTGGYTGELF | TRBD1 | TRBJ2-2 | TRBV20-1
ASSPGDKRGYT | . | TRBJ1-2 | TRBV7-6
ASSPIIMAGYGYT | . | TRBJ1-2 | TRBV28
ASRPSLTTGGWQETQY | TRBD1 | TRBJ2-5 | TRBV12-3/TRBV12-4
ASSLIAALYEQY | . | TRBJ2-7 | TRBV7-2
ASSHQGKEQF | . | TRBJ2-1 | TRBV28
SAPLRLQETQY | . | TRBJ2-5 | TRBV20-1
ASSLVGASGNTIY | . | TRBJ1-3 | TRBV28
ASSLSLAGGNEQF | TRBD2 | TRBJ2-1 | TRBV12-3/TRBV12-4
ASSVAGGLAGELF | TRBD2 | TRBJ2-2 | TRBV9
ASSQVGQTEDTLY | TRBD1 | TRBJ2-3 | TRBV4-3
ASSYWDTSSALH | . | TRBJ1-6 | TRBV6-2/TRBV6-3
ASSPTIGRGWETQY | . | TRBJ2-5 | TRBV4-3
ASSRGRGAGEQF | . | TRBJ2-1 | TRBV4-1
ASSPAALSSGEYNEQF | TRBD2 | TRBJ2-1 | TRBV6-2/TRBV6-3
ASSVRTAGYT | . | TRBJ1-2 | TRBV9
ASSLALRQGYIGYGYT | . | TRBJ1-2 | TRBV7-4
ASSSNRDNGWNEQF | . | TRBJ2-1 | TRBV12-3/TRBV12-4